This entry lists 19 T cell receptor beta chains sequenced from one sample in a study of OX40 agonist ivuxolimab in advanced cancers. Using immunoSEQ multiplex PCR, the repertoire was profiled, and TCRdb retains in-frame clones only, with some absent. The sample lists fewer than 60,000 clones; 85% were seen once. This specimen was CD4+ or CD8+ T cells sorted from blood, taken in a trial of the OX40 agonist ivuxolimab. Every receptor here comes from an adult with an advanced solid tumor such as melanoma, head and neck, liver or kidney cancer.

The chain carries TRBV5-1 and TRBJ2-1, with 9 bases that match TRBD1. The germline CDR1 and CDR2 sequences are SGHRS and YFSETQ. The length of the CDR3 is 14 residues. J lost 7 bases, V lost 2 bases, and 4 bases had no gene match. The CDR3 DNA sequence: TGCGCCAGCAGCTTCCGGACAGGGGATAATGAGCAGTTCTTC. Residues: CASSFRTGDNEQFF.

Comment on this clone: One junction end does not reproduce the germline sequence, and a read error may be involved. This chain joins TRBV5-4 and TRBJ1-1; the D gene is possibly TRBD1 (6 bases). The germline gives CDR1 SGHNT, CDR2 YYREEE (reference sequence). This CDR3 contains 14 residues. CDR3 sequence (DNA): TGCGCCAGCAGCCAAGACAGGAAACCCCCTGAAGCTTTCTTT. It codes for CASSQDRKPPEAFF.

The CDR3 DNA is TGTGCCAGCAGTTTCGGACAGGGAGACGAGCAGTACGTC. Encoded protein: CASSFGQGDEQYV. This chain connects TRBV28 to TRBJ2-7; TRBD1 agrees at 8 bases. Germline lookup yields CDR1 MDHEN and CDR2 SYDVKM. CDR3 size: 13 residues. J was trimmed by 5 bases and V by 3 bases; bases with no gene match: 3.

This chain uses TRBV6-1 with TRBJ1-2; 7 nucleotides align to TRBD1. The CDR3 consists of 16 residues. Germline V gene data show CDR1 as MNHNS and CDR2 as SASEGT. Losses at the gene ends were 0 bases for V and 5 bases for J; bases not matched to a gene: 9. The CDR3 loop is CASSEAFGTEDYGYTF. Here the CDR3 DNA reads TGTGCCAGCAGTGAAGCTTTCGGGACAGAAGATTATGGCTACACCTTC.

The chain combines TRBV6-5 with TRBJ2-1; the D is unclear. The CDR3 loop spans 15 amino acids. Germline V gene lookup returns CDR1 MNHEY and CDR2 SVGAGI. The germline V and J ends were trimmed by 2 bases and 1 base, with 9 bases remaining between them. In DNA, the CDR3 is TGTGCCAGCAGTTACCGAGACCGTTCCTACAATGAGCAGTTCTTC. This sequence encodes CASSYRDRSYNEQFF.

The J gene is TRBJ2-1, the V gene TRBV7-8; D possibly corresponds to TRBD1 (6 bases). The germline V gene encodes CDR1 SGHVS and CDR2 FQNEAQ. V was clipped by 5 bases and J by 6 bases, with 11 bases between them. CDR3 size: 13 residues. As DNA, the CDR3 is TGTGCCAGCAGCCCCAGGGGTCCCAATGAGCAGTTCTTC. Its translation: CASSPRGPNEQFF. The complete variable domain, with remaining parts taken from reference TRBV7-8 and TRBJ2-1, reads GAGVSQSPRYKVAKRGQDVALRCDPISGHVSLFWYQQALGQGPEFLTYFQNEAQLDKSGLPSDRFFAERPEGSVSTLKIQRTQQEDSAVYLCASSPRGPNEQFFGPGTRLTVL.

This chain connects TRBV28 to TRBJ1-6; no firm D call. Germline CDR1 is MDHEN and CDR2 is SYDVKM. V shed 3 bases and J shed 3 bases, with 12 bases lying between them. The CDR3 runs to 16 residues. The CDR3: CASSLDGGLYNSPLHF. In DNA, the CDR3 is TGTGCCAGCAGTTTGGACGGAGGACTCTATAATTCACCCCTCCACTTT.

The DNA for the CDR3 is TGCGCCAGCAGTGAAGGAAGGGGCTTAGGGGAGACCCAGTACTTC. Amino acid sequence: CASSEGRGLGETQYF. The chain carries TRBV10-1 and TRBJ2-5, with D tentatively TRBD1 (5 bases). Germline lookup yields CDR1 WNHNN and CDR2 SYGVQD (reference sequence). CDR3 length: 15 residues. Trimming shortened V by 3 bases and J by 5 bases, and 16 bases separated the two germline ends.

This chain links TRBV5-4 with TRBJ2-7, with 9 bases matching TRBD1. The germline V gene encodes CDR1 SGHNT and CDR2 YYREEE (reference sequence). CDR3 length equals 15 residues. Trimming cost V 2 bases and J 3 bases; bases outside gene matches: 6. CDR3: CASSFDGTGFYEQYF. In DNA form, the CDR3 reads TGTGCCAGCAGCTTCGACGGGACAGGGTTCTACGAGCAGTACTTC.

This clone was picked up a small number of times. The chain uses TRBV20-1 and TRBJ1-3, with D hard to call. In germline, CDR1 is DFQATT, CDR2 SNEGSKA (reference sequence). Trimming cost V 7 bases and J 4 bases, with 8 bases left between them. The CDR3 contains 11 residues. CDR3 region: CSVTAGNTIYF. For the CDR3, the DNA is TGCAGTGTTACGGCGGGAAACACCATATATTTT.

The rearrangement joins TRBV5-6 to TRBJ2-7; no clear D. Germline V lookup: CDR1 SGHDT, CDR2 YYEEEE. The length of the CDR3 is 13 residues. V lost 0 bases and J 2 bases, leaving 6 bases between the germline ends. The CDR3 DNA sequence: TGTGCCAGCAGCTTGGACGGTCCCTACGAGCAGTACGTC. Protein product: CASSLDGPYEQYV.

CDR3 residues: CASSLARGGAADTQYF. In nucleotides, the CDR3 is TGTGCCAGCAGCTTAGCTCGCGGGGGGGCCGCAGATACGCAGTATTTT. The rearrangement links TRBV11-1 to TRBJ2-3; TRBD2 matches 9 bases. The CDR3 extends over 16 amino acids. CDR1 is SGHAT, CDR2 FQDESV, per germline (reference sequence). V was clipped by 0 bases and J by 4 bases; unmatched bases: 5.

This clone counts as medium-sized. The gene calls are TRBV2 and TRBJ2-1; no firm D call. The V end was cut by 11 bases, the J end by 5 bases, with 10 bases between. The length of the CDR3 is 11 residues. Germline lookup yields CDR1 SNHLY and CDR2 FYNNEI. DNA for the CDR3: TGTGCCGGAACCCAGAACAATGAGCAGTTCTTC. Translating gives CAGTQNNEQFF.

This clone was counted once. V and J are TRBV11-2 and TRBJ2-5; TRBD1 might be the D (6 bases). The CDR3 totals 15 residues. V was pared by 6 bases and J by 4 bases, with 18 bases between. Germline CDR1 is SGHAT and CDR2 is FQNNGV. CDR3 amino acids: CASSPDYRVIETQYF. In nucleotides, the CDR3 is TGTGCCAGCAGTCCCGATTACAGGGTGATAGAGACCCAGTACTTC.

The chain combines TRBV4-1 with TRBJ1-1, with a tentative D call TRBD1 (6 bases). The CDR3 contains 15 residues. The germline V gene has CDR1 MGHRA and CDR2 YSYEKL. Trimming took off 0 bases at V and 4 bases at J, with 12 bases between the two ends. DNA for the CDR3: TGCGCCAGCAGCCAAGATTCAGGGGCGAGCACTGAAGCTTTCTTT. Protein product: CASSQDSGASTEAFF.

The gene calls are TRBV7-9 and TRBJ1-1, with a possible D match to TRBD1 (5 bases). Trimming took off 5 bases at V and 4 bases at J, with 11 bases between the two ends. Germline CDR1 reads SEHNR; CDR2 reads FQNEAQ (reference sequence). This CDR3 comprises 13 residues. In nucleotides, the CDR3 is TGTGCCAGCAGCCCGCAGGGAGCCACTGAAGCTTTCTTT. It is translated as CASSPQGATEAFF.

The CDR3 nucleotides read TGTGCCAGCAGCCCGACAGGGGATGAAGCTTTCTTT. Protein: CASSPTGDEAFF. The chain carries TRBV4-2 and TRBJ1-1; 8 bases line up with TRBD1. This CDR3 has 12 amino acids. Looked up from germline, CDR1 is LGHNA and CDR2 is YNFKEQ. The ends lost 4 bases at V and 7 bases at J; junction bases unmatched: 2.

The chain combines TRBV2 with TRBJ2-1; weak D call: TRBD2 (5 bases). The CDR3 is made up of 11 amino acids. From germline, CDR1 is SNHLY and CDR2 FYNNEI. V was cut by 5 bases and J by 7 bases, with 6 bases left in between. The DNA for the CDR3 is TGTGCCAGCAGTCGAGGGAATGAGCAGTTCTTC. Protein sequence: CASSRGNEQFF.

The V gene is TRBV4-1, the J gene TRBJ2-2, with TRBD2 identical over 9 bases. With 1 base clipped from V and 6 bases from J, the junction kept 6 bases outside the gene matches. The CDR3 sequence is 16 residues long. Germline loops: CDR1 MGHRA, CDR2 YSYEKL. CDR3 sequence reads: CASSQVLAGRAGELFF. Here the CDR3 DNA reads TGCGCCAGCAGCCAAGTTCTAGCGGGGAGGGCCGGGGAGCTGTTTTTT.